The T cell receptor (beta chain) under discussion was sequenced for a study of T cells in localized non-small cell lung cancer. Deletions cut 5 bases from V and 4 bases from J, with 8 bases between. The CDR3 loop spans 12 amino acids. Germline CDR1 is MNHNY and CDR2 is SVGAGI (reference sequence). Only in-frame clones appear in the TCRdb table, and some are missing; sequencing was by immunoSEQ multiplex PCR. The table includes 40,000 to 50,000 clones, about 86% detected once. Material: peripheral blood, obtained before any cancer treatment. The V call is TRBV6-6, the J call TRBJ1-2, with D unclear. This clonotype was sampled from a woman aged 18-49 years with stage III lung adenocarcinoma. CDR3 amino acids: CASSQRTYGYTF. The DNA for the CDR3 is TGTGCCAGCAGTCAACGGACCTATGGCTACACCTTC.